These 18 T cell receptor beta chains share one sample of origin, sequenced in a study of T-cell reconstitution after alpha-beta-depleted transplantation in children listed by TCRdb under 2016. Read against the paper, the sample's treatment or condition label means: allogeneic hematopoietic cell transplantation with graft depleted of TCRalphabeta T cells and CD19 B cells. Library preparation was by PCR. Instrument on record: Illumina HiSeq 2500. TCR library preparation used molecular barcoding, with unique molecular identifiers applied to normalize quantification of the TCRbeta repertoire. The public sequencing data were trimmed at Q25 with fastp and processed into clonotypes with MiXCR by TCRdb, which kept only in-frame beta chains. Rows with a matching CDR3 protein are joined into one entry that keeps the most common DNA and genes. The sample table records roughly 300,000 distinct CDR3 sequences; approximately 10% of these occur just once. The top ten clones comprise around 22% of the sample.

The material was peripheral blood, obtained 180 days after TCRalphabeta/CD19-depleted stem cell transplant. These receptors were collected from a male patient aged 2 to 9 who had a stem cell transplant for chronic granulomatous disease, so the T cells may come from the graft donor.

This clonotype showed up many times. The chain is built from TRBV7-2 and TRBJ2-1; maybe TRBD2 (6 bases). V was clipped by 1 base and J by 7 bases, with 14 bases between them. The CDR3 runs 15 residues. Germline V CDR1 and CDR2: SGHTA, FQGNSA. The DNA for the CDR3 is TGTGCCAGCAGCTTAGTGGGGGGAGTGGGTAATGAGCAGTTCTTC. Its translation: CASSLVGGVGNEQFF.

This clonotype was seen many times. This chain connects TRBV20-1 to TRBJ2-5; no definite D call. Per the germline V gene, CDR1 is DFQATT and CDR2 is SNEGSKA (reference sequence). V gave up 3 bases and J gave up 3 bases, with 14 bases separating them. This CDR3 has 14 residues. The CDR3 protein is CSASDTPVEETQYF. In DNA, the CDR3 is TGCAGTGCTAGTGATACCCCGGTAGAAGAGACCCAGTACTTC.

This clonotype showed up many times. The chain is built from TRBV11-2 and TRBJ2-3, with D unresolved. The germline V gene has CDR1 SGHAT and CDR2 FQNNGV. The CDR3 contains 13 residues. V was clipped by 2 bases and J by 2 bases, with 5 bases between them. In nucleotides, the CDR3 is TGTGCCAGCAGCTTAATAATCACAGATACGCAGTATTTT. It yields the protein CASSLIITDTQYF.

This clonotype was observed at least ten times. The chain combines TRBV4-2 with TRBJ2-2; D gene uncertain. The CDR3 sequence is 16 residues long. CDR1 is LGHNA and CDR2 is YNFKEQ in the germline V gene. Between the trimmed V and J ends, which lost 0 bases and 1 base, there was a span of 9 bases. CDR3 DNA sequence: TGTGCCAGCAGCCAAGATGTTGGCCAGAACACCGGGGAGCTGTTTTTT. Encoded protein: CASSQDVGQNTGELFF.

Many counts were recorded for this clonotype. The chain uses TRBV29-1 and TRBJ2-7; no clear D. CDR3 length: 11 amino acids. V was cut by 4 bases and J by 2 bases, with 6 bases left in between. Germline lookup yields CDR1 SQVTM and CDR2 ANQGSEA. CDR3: CSVVITYEQYF. DNA of the CDR3: TGCAGCGTTGTGATTACCTACGAGCAGTACTTC.

This clonotype was detected ten times or more. The chain joins TRBV7-2 to TRBJ2-5; weak D call: TRBD2 (6 bases). Trimming took 5 bases from V and 5 from J, leaving 15 bases between them. This CDR3 region has 14 residues. Germline CDR1 and CDR2: SGHTA and FQGNSA. CDR3 sequence (DNA): TGTGCCAGCAGCCTCTCAAACCGGGGGGAGACCCAGTACTTC. This translates into CASSLSNRGETQYF.

This clonotype has at least ten counts. The genes are TRBV12-3 or TRBV12-4 and TRBJ1-1; D not resolved. The CDR3 loop spans 12 amino acids. Trimming took 5 bases from V and 10 from J, leaving 14 bases between them. CDR3 protein: CASSSGSWTAFF. CDR3 coding DNA: TGTGCCAGCAGTAGCGGGTCCTGGACAGCTTTCTTT.

There are many counts of this clonotype. The chain employs TRBV19 and TRBJ1-1; 9 bases line up with TRBD1. Trimming cost V 3 bases and J 11 bases; bases outside gene matches: 4. Germline loops: CDR1 LNHDA, CDR2 SQIVND (reference sequence). The CDR3 has 12 amino acids. DNA of the CDR3: TGTGCCAGTAGTATCGGACAGGGGACGGCTTTCTTT. This encodes CASSIGQGTAFF.

At least ten counts were recorded for this clonotype. The chain joins TRBV29-1 to TRBJ2-2, with 8 bases identical to TRBD1. The CDR3 is made up of 12 amino acids. V was pared by 4 bases and J by 6 bases, with 1 base of the junction left unmatched. Germline V lookup: CDR1 SQVTM, CDR2 ANQGSEA. Here the CDR3 DNA reads TGCAGCGTTGGGACAGGGCCCGGGGAGCTGTTTTTT. This codes for CSVGTGPGELFF.

This chain uses TRBV28 with TRBJ1-4; 7 bases are shared with TRBD1. Losses at the gene ends were 4 bases for V and 5 bases for J; bases not matched to a gene: 7. The CDR3 is 15 amino acids. From germline, CDR1 is MDHEN and CDR2 SYDVKM. As DNA, the CDR3 is TGTGCCAGCAGTTCAGGGGGGAGCTCAAATGAAAAACTGTTTTTT. Its translation: CASSSGGSSNEKLFF.

This clonotype was picked up many times. This rearrangement joins TRBV5-1 to TRBJ2-1, with a possible D match to TRBD1 (5 bases). Trimming removed 2 bases from V and 8 bases from J, with 11 bases in between. The CDR3 is made up of 13 amino acids. CDR1 SGHRS and CDR2 YFSETQ come from the germline V gene. CDR3 amino acids: CASSFETGDEQFF. The CDR3 bases are TGCGCCAGCAGCTTCGAAACAGGAGATGAGCAGTTCTTC.

This clonotype was counted at least ten times. The chain links TRBV20-1 to TRBJ2-1; perhaps TRBD2 as D (6 bases). CDR1 and CDR2 from the germline V gene are DFQATT and SNEGSKA (reference sequence). The CDR3 sequence is 16 residues long. Trimming took off 2 bases at V and 0 bases at J, with 14 bases between the two ends. CDR3 loop: CSARSLAVSSYNEQFF. The CDR3 nucleotides read TGCAGTGCTAGATCTTTAGCGGTTAGCTCCTACAATGAGCAGTTCTTC.

This clonotype was found many times. The chain couples TRBV4-3 to TRBJ1-1; TRBD1 matches 7 bases. The CDR3 has 17 amino acids. J lost 0 bases, V lost 2 bases, and 9 bases had no gene match. The germline CDR1 and CDR2 sequences are LGHNA and YSLEER. The CDR3 DNA reads as TGCGCCAGCAGCCAAACGACAGGGTTTGGGGTGAACACTGAAGCTTTCTTT. Its translation is CASSQTTGFGVNTEAFF.

This clonotype was counted many times. The genes are TRBV4-3 and TRBJ2-7, with D perhaps matching TRBD1 or TRBD2 (5 bases each). The CDR3 loop spans 15 amino acids. Looked up from germline, CDR1 is LGHNA and CDR2 is YSLEER. V lost 1 base and J 5 bases, leaving 15 bases between the germline ends. CDR3 residues: CASSQGWDHIHEQYF. The CDR3 DNA reads as TGCGCCAGCAGCCAAGGGTGGGACCACATCCACGAGCAGTACTTC.

Many counts were recorded for this clonotype. The rearrangement joins TRBV11-2 to TRBJ2-1, with 8 bases aligning to TRBD2. V lost 4 bases, J lost 0 bases, and 20 bases stayed unmatched. This CDR3 is 21 amino acids long. Germline CDR1 SGHAT, CDR2 FQNNGV. DNA for the CDR3: TGTGCCAGCAGCTCAGACACGGGGGGGACGGGTACTTCTAACTCCTACAATGAGCAGTTCTTC. Its translation is CASSSDTGGTGTSNSYNEQFF. The full variable domain, in which reference TRBV11-2 and TRBJ2-1 provide the parts outside the CDR3, is EAGVAQSPRYKIIEKRQSVAFWCNPISGHATLYWYQQILGQGPKLLIQFQNNGVVDDSQLPKDRFSAERLKGVDSTLKIQPAKLEDSAVYLCASSSDTGGTGTSNSYNEQFFGPGTRLTVL.

This clonotype was counted ten times or more. The chain couples TRBV20-1 to TRBJ1-4; D not resolved. CDR3 length: 14 amino acids. Trimming removed 7 bases at V and 3 bases at J, with 15 bases between. Germline V gene data show CDR1 as DFQATT and CDR2 as SNEGSKA (reference sequence). The CDR3 nucleotides read TGCAGTGGAATGGAGGAGACGTCTAATGAAAAACTGTTTTTT. It translates to CSGMEETSNEKLFF.

This clonotype appeared a few times. The V and J genes are TRBV25-1 and TRBJ1-4; D not certain. V lost 3 bases and J 7 bases, leaving 15 bases between the germline ends. Germline CDR1 and CDR2: MGHDK and SYGVNS. The CDR3 spans 15 residues. The CDR3: CASSEPLGLGEKLFF. The CDR3 bases are TGTGCCAGCAGTGAGCCCCTTGGATTAGGTGAAAAACTGTTTTTT.

This clonotype was seen ten or more times. The genes are TRBV12-3 or TRBV12-4 and TRBJ2-2; D might be TRBD2 (6 bases). Trimming cost V 8 bases and J 3 bases, with 10 bases left between them. The CDR3 has 13 residues. The CDR3 coding sequence is TGTGCCAGCCGCGGGACTCACACCGGGGAGCTGTTTTTT. Translated: CASRGTHTGELFF.